These 18 T cell receptor beta chains originate from one sample sequenced in a study of T cell responses to AZD1222 COVID-19 vaccine. Generated by immunoSEQ multiplex PCR, the TCRdb table keeps only in-frame clones and is missing some. The sample lists around 170,000 clones; about nine tenths were seen once. The specimen comprised peripheral blood, sampled on day 0 of AZD1222 vaccination. These receptors all come from an adult in good health.

This chain connects TRBV11-2 to TRBJ2-7; 9 bases map to TRBD1. CDR3 length equals 15 residues. Germline V gene lookup returns CDR1 SGHAT and CDR2 FQNNGV. V shed 5 bases, J shed 2 bases, and the junction held 7 bases outside the gene matches. CDR3 DNA sequence: TGTGCCAGCAGCAACCACAGGGGGCGCACCTACGAGCAGTACTTC. Protein sequence: CASSNHRGRTYEQYF.

J is TRBJ2-5 and V is TRBV28, with 9 bases aligning to TRBD1. The CDR3 extends over 15 amino acids. CDR1 is MDHEN, CDR2 SYDVKM, per germline. Trimming cost V 3 bases and J 5 bases; bases outside gene matches: 7. Written as DNA, the CDR3 is TGTGCCAGCAGTTTCACCGGGACAGGGAAGGAGACCCAGTACTTC. Encoded protein: CASSFTGTGKETQYF.

The V gene is TRBV10-3, the J gene TRBJ2-7, with TRBD2 matching over 8 bases. The germline CDR1 and CDR2 sequences are ENHRY and SYGVKD. V lost 11 bases and J lost 7; bases outside the gene matches: 10. CDR3 length equals 12 residues. Written as DNA, the CDR3 is TGTGCCGCCGGGGGACTAGTACTAGAGCAGTACTTC. This gives the protein CAAGGLVLEQYF.

The gene calls are TRBV29-1 and TRBJ2-1, with D tentatively TRBD1 (6 bases). The CDR3 is 14 amino acids. V dropped 7 bases and J dropped 10 bases, with 23 bases sitting between them. Germline V gives CDR1 SQVTM, CDR2 ANQGSEA. In DNA, the CDR3 is TGCAGCGCCGCCCCCGCAGGGGCCACCATAGAGCAGTTCTTC. It translates to CSAAPAGATIEQFF.

The rearrangement links TRBV7-6 to TRBJ1-4; D is perhaps TRBD1 (5 bases). Germline V lookup: CDR1 SGHVS, CDR2 FNYEAQ. CDR3 size: 18 residues. The germline V and J ends were trimmed by 1 base and 0 bases, with 15 bases remaining between them. CDR3 protein: CASSLDGRGSATNEKLFF. The CDR3 coding sequence is TGTGCCAGCAGCTTAGACGGAAGGGGCTCCGCAACTAATGAAAAACTGTTTTTT. The full variable domain, with the rest looked up from reference TRBV7-6 and TRBJ1-4, is GAGVSQSPRYKVTKRGQDVALRCDPISGHVSLYWYRQALGQGPEFLTYFNYEAQQDKSGLPNDRFSAERPEGSISTLTIQRTEQRDSAMYRCASSLDGRGSATNEKLFFGSGTQLSVL.

This chain joins TRBV2 and TRBJ2-7; the D gene is possibly TRBD2 (6 bases). Deletions cut 6 bases from V and 0 bases from J, with 15 bases between. Germline-derived CDR1 and CDR2 are SNHLY and FYNNEI. The CDR3 has 15 residues. CDR3 coding DNA: TGTGCCAGCAGAGGGGAGGTACTAAGCTCCTACGAGCAGTACTTC. It translates to CASRGEVLSSYEQYF.

The chain has TRBV11-2 and TRBJ2-7, with 7 bases fitting TRBD1. Trimming took 5 bases from V and 4 from J; bases not matched to a gene: 5. Germline CDR1 is SGHAT and CDR2 is FQNNGV. The CDR3 runs 13 residues. The CDR3 nucleotides read TGTGCCAGCAGCCCGGGACAGTTTTACGAGCAGTACTTC. Residues: CASSPGQFYEQYF.

The gene calls are TRBV7-2 and TRBJ2-5, with a weak D call TRBD2 (6 bases). CDR1 is SGHTA and CDR2 is FQGNSA in the germline V gene. The ends were cut back, 5 bases at V and 7 bases at J, with 11 bases in the middle. This CDR3 is 12 amino acids long. The CDR3 is CASSPQAGTQYF. The CDR3, as DNA: TGTGCCAGCAGCCCCCAAGCGGGGACCCAGTACTTC.

J is TRBJ2-3 and V is TRBV3-1 (or the pseudogene TRBV3-2); D might be TRBD2 (6 bases). Between the trimmed V and J ends, which lost 4 bases and 3 bases, there was a span of 14 bases. CDR1 and CDR2 from the germline V gene are LGHDT and YNNKEL (reference sequence). The CDR3 is made up of 15 amino acids. CDR3 residues: CASSPPGRWTDTQYF. The CDR3 nucleotides are TGTGCCAGCAGCCCCCCGGGGAGGTGGACAGATACGCAGTATTTT.

V gene TRBV28 combines with J gene TRBJ2-4; 14 nucleotides match TRBD2. Germline values: CDR1 MDHEN, CDR2 SYDVKM. This CDR3 comprises 19 residues. J was trimmed by 2 bases and V by 6 bases; bases with no gene match: 12. The CDR3 nucleotides are TGTGCCAGCAGCCCGACTAGCGGGAGGGTCCCGCTTCCCAAAAACATTCAGTACTTC. This sequence encodes CASSPTSGRVPLPKNIQYF.

The rearrangement uses TRBV18 and TRBJ2-1; no clear D gene. Germline CDR1 is KGHSH and CDR2 is LQKENI. Trimming took off 3 bases at V and 7 bases at J, with 13 bases between the two ends. CDR3 length: 14 residues. CDR3 sequence reads: CASSPLPDRNEQFF. In DNA, the CDR3 is TGTGCCAGCTCACCCCTCCCGGATAGGAATGAGCAGTTCTTC.

V gene TRBV27 combines with J gene TRBJ2-1; 12 positions agree with TRBD1. Per germline, CDR1 MNHEY and CDR2 SMNVEV (reference sequence). The CDR3 is 16 amino acids. With 5 bases clipped from V and 4 bases from J, the junction kept 6 bases outside the gene matches. The CDR3 DNA reads as TGTGCCAGCAGTGGACCGGGACAGGGGGCTTACAATGAGCAGTTCTTC. Amino acid sequence: CASSGPGQGAYNEQFF.

This chain uses TRBV27 with TRBJ1-6, with 7 bases aligning to TRBD1. Trimming at V came to 5 bases and at J to 7 bases, leaving 11 bases not matched to a gene. CDR3 size: 16 residues. Germline assignment: CDR1 MNHEY and CDR2 SMNVEV (reference sequence). The DNA for the CDR3 is TGTGCCAGCAGTCACACCCCCCTACAGGGGAATTCACCCCTCCACTTT. Its protein is CASSHTPLQGNSPLHF.

The chain couples TRBV21-1 to TRBJ1-6; the table names TRBD1, a call not compared with the DNA. TRBV21-1 is a pseudogene locus. The length of the CDR3 is 15 residues. The CDR3 sequence is CASSIGGRDNSPLHF. The CDR3 nucleotides read TGTGCCAGCAGCATAGGGGGCAGGGATAATTCACCCCTCCACTTT.

V and J are TRBV4-1 and TRBJ2-6; D is unresolved. The CDR3 totals 17 residues. Per germline, CDR1 MGHRA and CDR2 YSYEKL. Trimming removed 1 base at V and 4 bases at J, with 14 bases between. CDR3 region: CASSQGAWPSGANVLTF. Here the CDR3 DNA reads TGCGCCAGCAGCCAAGGGGCATGGCCATCCGGGGCCAACGTCCTGACTTTC.

The J gene is TRBJ1-1, the V gene TRBV19; 7 positions agree with TRBD1. This CDR3 region has 13 residues. V was clipped by 6 bases and J by 7 bases; unmatched bases: 8. Germline V gives CDR1 LNHDA, CDR2 SQIVND (reference sequence). The CDR3 reads CASSLRGSDEAFF. CDR3 nucleotide sequence: TGTGCCAGTAGCCTCAGGGGGAGTGATGAAGCTTTCTTT.

V and J are TRBV18 and TRBJ1-3; no clear D gene. The CDR3 totals 18 residues. The germline V gene encodes CDR1 KGHSH and CDR2 LQKENI. V gave up 2 bases and J gave up 3 bases, with 20 bases separating them. This CDR3 reads CASSPIVEAMGGGNTIYF. Written as DNA, the CDR3 is TGTGCCAGCTCACCAATCGTAGAGGCCATGGGAGGTGGAAACACCATATATTTT.

V gene TRBV9 combines with J gene TRBJ2-1; no reliable D call. The CDR3 runs 13 residues. The ends were cut back, 4 bases at V and 4 bases at J, with 9 bases in the middle. Germline CDR1 is SGDLS and CDR2 is YYNGEE. CDR3 coding DNA: TGTGCCAGCAGCCCCCCGATTTACAATGAGCAGTTCTTC. It translates to CASSPPIYNEQFF.